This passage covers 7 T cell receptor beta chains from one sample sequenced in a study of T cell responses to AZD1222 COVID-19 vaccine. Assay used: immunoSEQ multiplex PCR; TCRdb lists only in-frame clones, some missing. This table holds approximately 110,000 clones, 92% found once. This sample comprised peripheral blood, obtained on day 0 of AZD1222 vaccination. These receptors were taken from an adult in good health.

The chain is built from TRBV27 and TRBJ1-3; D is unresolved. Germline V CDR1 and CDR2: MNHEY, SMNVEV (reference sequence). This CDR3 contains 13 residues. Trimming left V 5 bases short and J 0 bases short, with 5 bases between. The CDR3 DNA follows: TGTGCCAGCAGTCCGGGCTCTGGAAACACCATATATTTT. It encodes CASSPGSGNTIYF.

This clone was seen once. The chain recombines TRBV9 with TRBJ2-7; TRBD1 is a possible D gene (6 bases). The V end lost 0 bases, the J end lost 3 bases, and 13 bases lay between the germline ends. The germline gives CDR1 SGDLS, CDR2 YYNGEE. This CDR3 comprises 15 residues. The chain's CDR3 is CASSVGGGLDYEQYF. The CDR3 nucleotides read TGTGCCAGCAGCGTAGGAGGGGGTCTAGACTACGAGCAGTACTTC.

The CDR3 is CASSLFRTSGGDNTGELFF. The CDR3 DNA sequence: TGTGCCAGCAGCCTCTTCCGGACTAGCGGGGGAGATAACACCGGGGAGCTGTTTTTT. The chain has TRBV3-1 (or the pseudogene TRBV3-2) and TRBJ2-2, with 13 bases identical to TRBD2. Per germline, CDR1 LGHDT and CDR2 YNNKEL (reference sequence). CDR3 size: 19 residues. J lost 2 bases, V lost 4 bases, and 10 bases had no gene match.

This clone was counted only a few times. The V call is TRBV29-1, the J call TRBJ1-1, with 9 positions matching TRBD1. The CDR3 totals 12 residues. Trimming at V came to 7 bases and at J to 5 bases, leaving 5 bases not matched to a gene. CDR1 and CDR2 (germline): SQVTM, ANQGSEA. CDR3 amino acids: CSAGTGWTEAFF. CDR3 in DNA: TGCAGCGCTGGGACAGGGTGGACTGAAGCTTTCTTT.

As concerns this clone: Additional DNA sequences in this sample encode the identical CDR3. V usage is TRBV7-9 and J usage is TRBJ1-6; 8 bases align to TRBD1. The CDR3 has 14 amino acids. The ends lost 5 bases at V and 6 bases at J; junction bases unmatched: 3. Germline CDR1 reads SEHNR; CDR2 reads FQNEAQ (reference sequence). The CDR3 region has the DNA TGTGCCAGCAGCCCTGACAGGGGTAATTCACCCCTCCACTTT. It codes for CASSPDRGNSPLHF.

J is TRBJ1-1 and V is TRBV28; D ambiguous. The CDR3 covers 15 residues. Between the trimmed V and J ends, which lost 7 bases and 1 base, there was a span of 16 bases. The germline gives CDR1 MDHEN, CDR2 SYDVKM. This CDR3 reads CASTPAGSKNTEAFF. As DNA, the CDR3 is TGTGCCAGCACCCCGGCGGGGTCAAAGAACACTGAAGCTTTCTTT. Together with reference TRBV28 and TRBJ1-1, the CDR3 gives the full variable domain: DVKVTQSSRYLVKRTGEKVFLECVQDMDHENMFWYRQDPGLGLRLIYFSYDVKMKEKGDIPEGYSVSREKKERFSLILESASTNQTSMYLCASTPAGSKNTEAFFGQGTRLTVV.

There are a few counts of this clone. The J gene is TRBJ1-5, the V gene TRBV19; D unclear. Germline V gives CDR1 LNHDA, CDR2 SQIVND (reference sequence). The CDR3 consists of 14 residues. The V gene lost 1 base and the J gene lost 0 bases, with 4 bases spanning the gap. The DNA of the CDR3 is TGTGCCAGTAGTATAGCTGCTAGCAATCAGCCCCAGCATTTT. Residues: CASSIAASNQPQHF.